The sequence of this T cell receptor beta chain was determined in a study of somatic mutations in cytotoxic T cells in rheumatoid arthritis. Comment on this clone: Its antigen is not identified.

Whole-study findings and limits: CD8+ T-cell clonality did not differ significantly between rheumatoid arthritis patients and age-matched healthy controls.

Repertoires were generated with immunoSEQ multiplex PCR, while TCRdb's copy carries only in-frame clones and drops some. Of 15,000 to 20,000 clones in the sample, 70% to 75% were seen once. With 2 bases clipped from V and 2 bases from J, the junction kept 7 bases outside the gene matches. Germline V gene lookup returns CDR1 SNHLY and CDR2 FYNNEI. CDR3 length: 18 residues. Sequenced input: CD8+ T cells sorted from blood. The source of this sequence is a woman aged 55-70 years in good health. V usage is TRBV2 and J usage is TRBJ2-7, with TRBD2 matching 15 bases. CDR3 residues: CASSELGLAGGPTYEQYF. The CDR3 DNA sequence: TGTGCCAGCAGTGAACTGGGACTAGCGGGGGGCCCAACCTACGAGCAGTACTTC.